The 25 T cell receptor beta chains presented below share a single source sample, sequenced in a study of T cell responses to AZD1222 COVID-19 vaccine. Assay used: immunoSEQ multiplex PCR; TCRdb lists only in-frame clones, some missing. The sample contains about 150,000 clones, roughly 91% of which appear only once. The sample consisted of peripheral blood, taken 28 days after the second AZD1222 dose. The receptors come from an adult who received the AZD1222 COVID-19 vaccine.

With respect to this clone: At one boundary the junction diverges from the germline segment, which might be a read error. The V and J genes are TRBV6-5 and TRBJ2-1; the D call may be TRBD1 or TRBD2 (5 bases each). Germline loops: CDR1 MNHEY, CDR2 SVGAGI. CDR3 length: 12 residues. For the CDR3, the DNA is TGTGCCAGCACCCAAGGTGGGACCCGTGGGATCTTC. Its translation: CASTQGGTRGIF.

The chain carries TRBV5-1 and TRBJ2-5; D ambiguous. The germline CDR1 and CDR2 sequences are SGHRS and YFSETQ. The CDR3 spans 16 residues. Trimming took off 4 bases at V and 1 base at J, with 17 bases between the two ends. The CDR3 nucleotides read TGCGCCAGCAGCCCGGACCCGGCGCGGAGCCAAGAGACCCAGTACTTC. It is translated as CASSPDPARSQETQYF.

J is TRBJ2-3 and V is TRBV6-6; 10 nucleotides line up with TRBD2. In germline, CDR1 is MNHNY, CDR2 SVGAGI (reference sequence). The CDR3 length is 16 residues. J gave up 6 bases and V 2 bases, and 8 bases lay outside the gene matches. The CDR3 DNA reads as TGTGCCAGCAGTTACATCCTAGCGGGAGAGAAGGATACGCAGTATTTT. It specifies CASSYILAGEKDTQYF.

The CDR3 spells CASSPRTGAYGYTF. CDR3 nucleotide sequence: TGTGCCAGCTCACCACGGACAGGGGCCTATGGCTACACCTTC. The chain carries TRBV18 and TRBJ1-2; TRBD1 agrees at 9 bases. The CDR3 runs 14 residues. Germline V lookup: CDR1 KGHSH, CDR2 LQKENI. Trimming at V came to 1 base and at J to 4 bases, leaving 1 base not matched to a gene.

The chain is built from TRBV10-3 and TRBJ2-6; 8 bases match TRBD1. Looked up from germline, CDR1 is ENHRY and CDR2 is SYGVKD. V lost 3 bases to trimming and J lost 0 bases; unmatched junction nucleotides: 10. This CDR3 contains 19 residues. The CDR3 region has the DNA TGTGCCATCAGTGATCCCCAGGGGGCGCGGGGCTCTGGGGCCAACGTCCTGACTTTC. Protein product: CAISDPQGARGSGANVLTF.

The chain carries TRBV5-1 and TRBJ2-1, with TRBD2 as a possible D gene (6 bases). The V and J ends lost 0 bases and 0 bases respectively, with 7 bases between them. Germline V gene sequence: CDR1 SGHRS, CDR2 YFSETQ. There are 15 residues in the CDR3. CDR3: CASSLGGASYNEQFF. For the CDR3, the DNA is TGCGCCAGCAGCTTGGGCGGGGCCTCCTACAATGAGCAGTTCTTC.

The rearrangement uses TRBV27 and TRBJ2-7; 11 bases fit TRBD1. The V segment lost 3 bases and the J segment 6 bases; nucleotides outside the gene matches: 10. Germline assignment: CDR1 MNHEY and CDR2 SMNVEV (reference sequence). The CDR3 sequence is 16 residues long. The CDR3 bases are TGTGCCAGCAGTTTCTGGACCGGACAGGGGGCAGCCGAGCAGTACTTC. Protein product: CASSFWTGQGAAEQYF.

This chain uses TRBV30 with TRBJ1-4; D is possibly TRBD1 (6 bases). Germline V gene lookup returns CDR1 GTSNPN and CDR2 SVGIG (reference sequence). CDR3 length: 13 residues. With 4 bases removed from V and 15 bases from J, the gap between germline ends came to 21 bases. The CDR3 nucleotides read TGTGCCTGGAACCGGGACACCCAGGACCCGGTGTTTTTT. It codes for CAWNRDTQDPVFF.

This clone occurred a few times. The V gene is TRBV3-1 (or the pseudogene TRBV3-2), the J gene TRBJ2-5; 12 bases match TRBD2. Germline-derived CDR1 and CDR2 are LGHDT and YNNKEL (reference sequence). The J segment lost 4 bases and the V segment lost 2 bases, leaving 8 bases of the junction unmatched. This CDR3 is 17 amino acids long. CDR3 nucleotide sequence: TGTGCCAGCAGCCAATCTCGACTAGCGGGAGTCAGAGAGACCCAGTACTTC. It translates to CASSQSRLAGVRETQYF.

The chain links TRBV11-3 to TRBJ2-1, with a possible D match to TRBD1 (5 bases). With 3 bases removed from V and 4 bases from J, the gap between germline ends came to 7 bases. CDR3 size: 13 residues. The germline V gene encodes CDR1 SGHNT and CDR2 YENEEA. The CDR3 DNA sequence: TGTGCCAGCAGCTTGGACAATTACAATGAGCAGTTCTTC. It yields the protein CASSLDNYNEQFF.

This chain connects TRBV18 to TRBJ2-3; weak D call: TRBD2 (7 bases). V lost 6 bases and J 1 base, leaving 14 bases between the germline ends. This CDR3 is 15 amino acids long. In germline, CDR1 is KGHSH, CDR2 LQKENI. CDR3 coding DNA: TGTGCCAGCTCCCGCAGGGGAGGGGGCACAGATACGCAGTATTTT. It codes for CASSRRGGGTDTQYF.

This clone showed up just a few times. The chain has TRBV9 and TRBJ1-2; D possibly corresponds to TRBD1 (6 bases). Germline-derived CDR1 and CDR2 are SGDLS and YYNGEE. This CDR3 has 15 residues. V was cut by 0 bases and J by 7 bases, with 16 bases left in between. CDR3 loop: CASSVVDSPGGGYTF. The CDR3 region has the DNA TGTGCCAGCAGCGTAGTGGACAGCCCCGGGGGTGGCTACACCTTC.

The chain links TRBV7-2 to TRBJ1-2, with 8 nucleotides matching TRBD1. The V segment lost 3 bases and the J segment 2 bases; nucleotides outside the gene matches: 14. Germline assignment: CDR1 SGHTA and CDR2 FQGNSA. The CDR3 spans 18 residues. CDR3 nucleotide sequence: TGTGCCAGCAGCTTCCGAACCAAAACTGGACAGGGAAACTATGGCTACACCTTC. Protein product: CASSFRTKTGQGNYGYTF.

The chain has TRBV20-1 and TRBJ1-4, with D uncertain. CDR1 and CDR2 from the germline V gene are DFQATT and SNEGSKA (reference sequence). The CDR3 spans 11 residues. Trimming removed 7 bases at V and 4 bases at J, with 7 bases between. The CDR3 coding sequence is TGCAGTGTCGGGCTTAATGAAAAACTGTTTTTT. Its protein is CSVGLNEKLFF.

The chain joins TRBV11-2 to TRBJ1-1; D is uncertain. This CDR3 is built from 12 residues. The germline V gene encodes CDR1 SGHAT and CDR2 FQNNGV. Trimming removed 1 base at V and 7 bases at J, with 7 bases between. The CDR3 sequence is CASSLGPFEAFF. The CDR3 coding sequence is TGTGCCAGCAGCTTAGGGCCTTTTGAAGCTTTCTTT.

J is TRBJ1-1 and V is TRBV9; a weak D match, TRBD1 (6 bases). This CDR3 comprises 13 residues. V dropped 0 bases and J dropped 6 bases, with 9 bases sitting between them. CDR1 and CDR2 (germline): SGDLS, YYNGEE. CDR3 nucleotides: TGTGCCAGCAGCGTAGAGGGGGGCTCTGAAGCTTTCTTT. This sequence encodes CASSVEGGSEAFF.

The chain has TRBV7-9 and TRBJ2-7; a weak D match, TRBD1 (5 bases). V dropped 5 bases and J dropped 0 bases, with 11 bases sitting between them. Germline CDR1 and CDR2: SEHNR and FQNEAQ (reference sequence). The CDR3 has 14 amino acids. The CDR3 sequence is CASSHGQGSYEQYF. Written as DNA, the CDR3 is TGTGCCAGCAGCCATGGCCAGGGCTCCTACGAGCAGTACTTC.

The chain employs TRBV5-1 and TRBJ2-3; no clear D. V lost 1 base to trimming and J lost 0 bases, with 15 bases between them. This CDR3 has 17 residues. Per the germline V gene, CDR1 is SGHRS and CDR2 is YFSETQ. CDR3 residues: CASSLSGRVPSTDTQYF. The CDR3 DNA is TGCGCCAGCAGCTTGAGTGGTCGGGTCCCCAGCACAGATACGCAGTATTTT.

The genes are TRBV6-4 and TRBJ1-2; D remains unclear. V dropped 6 bases and J dropped 4 bases, with 12 bases sitting between them. CDR1 and CDR2 (germline): MRHNA, SNTAGT. The CDR3 is made up of 13 amino acids. CDR3 bases: TGTGCCAGCAGCCCAAGTATGGGCTATGGCTACACCTTC. This gives the protein CASSPSMGYGYTF.

The V and J genes are TRBV6-6 and TRBJ1-2; D remains unclear. V gave up 6 bases and J gave up 3 bases, with 14 bases separating them. The germline CDR1 and CDR2 sequences are MNHNY and SVGAGI (reference sequence). This CDR3 contains 14 residues. The CDR3, as DNA: TGTGCCAGCAGCCTAAGTCCGGGCGACTATGGCTACACCTTC. As protein: CASSLSPGDYGYTF.

This chain connects TRBV18 to TRBJ1-1; 9 nucleotides match TRBD1. CDR3 size: 16 residues. Germline V lookup: CDR1 KGHSH, CDR2 LQKENI. The V gene end was trimmed by 6 bases and the J gene end by 1 base; junction bases not matched to a gene: 9. This CDR3 is CASSRTGGEENTEAFF. The DNA for the CDR3 is TGTGCCAGCTCGCGTACAGGGGGCGAGGAGAACACTGAAGCTTTCTTT.

In its sample, this clone was seen once. The CDR3 region has the DNA TGTGCCAGCAGCTTGAGAACAGGCTACGAGCAGTACTTC. It specifies CASSLRTGYEQYF. The chain uses TRBV11-3 and TRBJ2-7; perhaps TRBD1 as D (5 bases). CDR3 length equals 13 residues. Germline V gene sequence: CDR1 SGHNT, CDR2 YENEEA. The germline V and J ends were trimmed by 3 bases and 3 bases, with 9 bases remaining between them. The full variable domain, in which reference TRBV11-3 and TRBJ2-7 provide the parts outside the CDR3, is EAGVVQSPRYKIIEKKQPVAFWCNPISGHNTLYWYLQNLGQGPELLIRYENEEAVDDSQLPKDRFSAERLKGVDSTLKIQPAELGDSAVYLCASSLRTGYEQYFGPGTRLTVT.

The rearrangement uses TRBV19 and TRBJ2-7, with D possibly TRBD2 on 7 matching bases. Trimming left V 6 bases short and J 0 bases short, with 15 bases between. Germline V gives CDR1 LNHDA, CDR2 SQIVND (reference sequence). This CDR3 has 15 residues. The CDR3 region has the DNA TGTGCCAGTAGCCCTGGGGGGGGGCACTCCTACGAGCAGTACTTC. It specifies CASSPGGGHSYEQYF.

This clone was observed a single time. The CDR3 here is CASSQWTRETQYF. CDR3 in DNA: TGTGCCAGCAGCCAATGGACACGAGAGACCCAGTACTTC. The genes are TRBV5-6 and TRBJ2-5; D might be TRBD1 (5 bases). Germline V gene lookup returns CDR1 SGHDT and CDR2 YYEEEE. The CDR3 covers 13 residues. Trimming took off 4 bases at V and 4 bases at J, with 11 bases between the two ends.

The chain couples TRBV21-1 to TRBJ1-2; the table names TRBD1, a call not compared with the DNA. TRBV21-1 corresponds to a pseudogene. The CDR3 loop spans 16 amino acids. In DNA form, the CDR3 reads TGTGCCAGCAGCAAAGACGAGACAGGGCCTAACTATGGCTACACCTTC. This encodes CASSKDETGPNYGYTF.